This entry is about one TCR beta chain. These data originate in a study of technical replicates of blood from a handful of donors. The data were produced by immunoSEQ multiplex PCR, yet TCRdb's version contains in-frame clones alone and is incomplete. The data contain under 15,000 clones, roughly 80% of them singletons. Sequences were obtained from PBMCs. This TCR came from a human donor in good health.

CDR3 sequence: CAWGGQGGETQYF. CDR3 DNA sequence: TGTGCCTGGGGGGGACAGGGCGGGGAGACCCAGTACTTC. The chain is built from TRBV30 and TRBJ2-5; TRBD1 matches 9 bases. The CDR3 loop spans 13 amino acids. V gave up 5 bases and J gave up 5 bases; unmatched junction bases: 6. CDR1 GTSNPN and CDR2 SVGIG come from the germline V gene (reference sequence).